These T cell receptor beta chains were read from a single sample in a study of early T cells in non-severe SARS-CoV-2 infection. Using its own MiXCR run on the 5' RACE reads, TCRdb lists one record per CDR3 protein. This table holds over 60,000 distinct CDR3 sequences, roughly 12% found once. Sequenced material: whole blood, taken at baseline. The source of these receptors is an adult who was a healthcare worker with PCR-confirmed SARS-CoV-2 infection or an uninfected control (not recorded which). Each CDR3 is given with its conserved first and last residue. The D gene is left open where the match is weak. Size is stated for part of the rows, as once, few or many counts, or as a class when the clone is expanded.

d_call	v_call	j_call	clone_size	cdr3_aa	cdr3_nt
-	TRBV6-1	TRBJ2-3	-	CASGVTDTLYF	TGTGCCAGCGGGGTAACAGATACGCTGTATTTT
TRBD2	TRBV20-1	TRBJ2-4	few	CSAMTRGGLNIQYF	TGCAGTGCTATGACGCGGGGGGGCCTGAACATTCAGTACTTC
-	TRBV7-9	TRBJ2-1	few	CASKHGGWYNEQFF	TGTGCCAGCAAACACGGGGGCTGGTACAATGAGCAGTTCTTC
TRBD1	TRBV30	TRBJ1-6	many	CALTGGNSPLHF	TGTGCCTTAACAGGGGGTAATTCACCCCTCCACTTT
-	TRBV20-1	TRBJ2-5	-	CSASSPHRWTTPETQYF	TGCAGTGCTTCTTCCCCCCATCGCTGGACTACCCCAGAGACCCAGTACTTC
TRBD2	TRBV5-4	TRBJ2-7	many	CASSSSGSTYEQYF	TGTGCCAGCAGCTCTAGCGGGAGTACCTACGAGCAGTACTTC
-	TRBV7-2	TRBJ1-6	few	CASSLGPKSGLHF	TGTGCCAGCAGCTTAGGACCCAAGAGTGGCCTCCACTTT
-	TRBV7-9	TRBJ1-2	many	CASSLARRDIYGYTF	TGTGCCAGCAGCTTAGCGAGGAGGGACATTTATGGCTACACCTTC
-	TRBV4-1	TRBJ1-2	-	CASSQEGSYGYTF	TGCGCCAGCAGCCAAGAGGGTAGCTATGGCTACACCTTC
-	TRBV6-1	TRBJ2-7	few	CASSELRFYEQYF	TGTGCCAGCAGTGAACTGCGGTTCTACGAGCAGTACTTC
-	TRBV29-1	TRBJ2-1	many	CSAAGQGAYNEQFF	TGCAGCGCCGCGGGGCAGGGGGCCTACAATGAGCAGTTCTTC
-	TRBV7-8	TRBJ2-7	few	CASSLGALYEQYF	TGTGCCAGCAGCTTAGGAGCTCTCTACGAGCAGTACTTC
TRBD2	TRBV6-6	TRBJ2-7	few	CASSGTSYIYEQYF	TGTGCCAGCAGTGGGACTAGCTATATCTACGAGCAGTACTTC
-	TRBV6-6	TRBJ1-4	few	CASSGRRNEKLFF	TGTGCCAGCAGTGGGAGGAGGAATGAAAAACTGTTTTTT
TRBD1	TRBV12-3/TRBV12-4	TRBJ1-1	-	CASSLGGTGGLGTEAFF	TGTGCCAGCAGTTTGGGCGGGACAGGGGGTTTGGGCACTGAAGCTTTCTTT
TRBD2	TRBV6-2/TRBV6-3	TRBJ2-6	once	CASSYSGTSGESSGANVLTF	TGTGCCAGCAGTTACTCGGGGACTAGCGGGGAGAGCTCTGGGGCCAACGTCCTGACTTTC
-	TRBV5-6	TRBJ1-1	-	CASSLSPGLMNTEAFF	TGTGCCAGCAGCTTGTCTCCGGGGCTCATGAACACTGAAGCTTTCTTT
-	TRBV7-2	TRBJ1-1	few	CASSPPGSGGRSRAFF	TGTGCCAGCAGCCCCCCAGGCTCGGGGGGACGGAGTAGGGCTTTCTTT
-	TRBV7-9	TRBJ2-2	-	CASSLISGAGELFF	TGTGCCAGCAGCCTTATATCCGGCGCCGGGGAGCTGTTTTTT
TRBD1	TRBV12-3/TRBV12-4	TRBJ2-2	-	CASSQRTGGKAGELFF	TGTGCCAGCAGTCAACGGACAGGGGGCAAGGCCGGGGAGCTGTTTTTT
-	TRBV10-3	TRBJ1-2	few	CAISDPFIGGYGYTF	TGTGCCATCAGTGACCCTTTTATTGGGGGCTATGGCTACACCTTC
-	TRBV11-2	TRBJ1-3	-	CASSPYPDSTRNTIYF	TGTGCCAGCAGCCCTTACCCCGACAGCACCCGAAACACCATATATTTT
TRBD1	TRBV27	TRBJ2-3	once	CASSLQGAPSPYTQYF	TGTGCCAGCAGTTTACAGGGGGCTCCCTCACCCTATACGCAGTATTTT
TRBD2	TRBV7-8	TRBJ2-1	many	CASSLAVGGSYNEQFF	TGTGCCAGCAGCTTAGCGGTCGGGGGGTCCTACAATGAGCAGTTCTTC
TRBD1	TRBV20-1	TRBJ1-2	-	CSARVRQGARGYTF	TGCAGTGCTAGAGTAAGACAGGGGGCGCGGGGCTACACCTTC
TRBD2	TRBV20-1	TRBJ2-1	many	CSARALVLAGGPSSYNEQFF	TGCAGTGCCAGAGCGCTAGTCCTAGCGGGGGGACCCTCCTCCTACAATGAGCAGTTCTTC
-	TRBV6-1	TRBJ1-1	many	CASNITPRVMNTEAFF	TGTGCCAGCAATATAACCCCCAGGGTTATGAACACTGAAGCTTTCTTT
TRBD1	TRBV7-6	TRBJ2-7	few	CASSSQGANSYEQYF	TGTGCCAGCAGTTCCCAGGGGGCTAACTCCTACGAGCAGTACTTC
TRBD2	TRBV20-1	TRBJ2-1	few	CSASVLAAYNEQFF	TGCAGTGCTAGTGTGCTAGCGGCGTACAATGAGCAGTTCTTC
-	TRBV2	TRBJ2-7	many	CASRDGRYEQYF	TGTGCCAGCAGAGACGGCCGGTACGAGCAGTACTTC
-	TRBV4-2	TRBJ2-1	few	CASSQVGGEIYNEQFF	TGTGCCAGCAGCCAAGTGGGGGGCGAGATATACAATGAGCAGTTCTTC
TRBD2	TRBV7-9	TRBJ2-3	-	CASSLQAGGTDTQYF	TGTGCCAGCAGCTTACAAGCGGGGGGTACAGATACGCAGTATTTT
TRBD2	TRBV20-1	TRBJ2-3	few	CSARFPGSGGTDTQYF	TGCAGTGCTAGATTCCCGGGAAGCGGGGGGACAGATACGCAGTATTTT
-	TRBV12-3/TRBV12-4	TRBJ1-1	-	CASSFSRRRITEAFF	TGTGCCAGCAGTTTTTCCAGGAGGAGGATCACTGAAGCTTTCTTT
TRBD2	TRBV12-3/TRBV12-4	TRBJ2-5	-	CASSPGGARGETQYF	TGTGCCAGCAGTCCCGGGGGGGCCCGTGGGGAGACCCAGTACTTC